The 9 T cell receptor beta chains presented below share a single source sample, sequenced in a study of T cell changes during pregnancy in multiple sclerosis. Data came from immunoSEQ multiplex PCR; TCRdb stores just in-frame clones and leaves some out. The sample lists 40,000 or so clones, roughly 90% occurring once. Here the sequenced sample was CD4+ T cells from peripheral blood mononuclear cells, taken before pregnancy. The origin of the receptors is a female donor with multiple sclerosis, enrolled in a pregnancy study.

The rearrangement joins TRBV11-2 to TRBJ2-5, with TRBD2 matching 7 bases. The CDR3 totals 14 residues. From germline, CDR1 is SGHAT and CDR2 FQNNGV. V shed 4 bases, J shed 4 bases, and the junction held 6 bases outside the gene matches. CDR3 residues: CASSSWAGVETQYF. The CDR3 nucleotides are TGTGCCAGCAGCTCTTGGGCGGGGGTAGAGACCCAGTACTTC.

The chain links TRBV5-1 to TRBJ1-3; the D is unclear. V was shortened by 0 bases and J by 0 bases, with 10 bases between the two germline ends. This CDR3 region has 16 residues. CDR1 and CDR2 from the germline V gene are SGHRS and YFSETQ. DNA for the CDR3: TGCGCCAGCAGCTTGGCCCTCGCGAGCTCTGGAAACACCATATATTTT. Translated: CASSLALASSGNTIYF. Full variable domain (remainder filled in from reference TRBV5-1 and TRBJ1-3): KAGVTQTPRYLIKTRGQQVTLSCSPISGHRSVSWYQQTPGQGLQFLFEYFSETQRNKGNFPGRFSGRQFSNSRSEMNVSTLELGDSALYLCASSLALASSGNTIYFGEGSWLTVV.

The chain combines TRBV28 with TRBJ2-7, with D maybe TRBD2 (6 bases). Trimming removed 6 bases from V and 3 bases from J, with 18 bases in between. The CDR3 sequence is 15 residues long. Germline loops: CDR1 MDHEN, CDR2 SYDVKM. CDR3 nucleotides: TGTGCCAGCAGCAGGGTGCCCGGGGACTTCTACGAGCAGTACTTC. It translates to CASSRVPGDFYEQYF.

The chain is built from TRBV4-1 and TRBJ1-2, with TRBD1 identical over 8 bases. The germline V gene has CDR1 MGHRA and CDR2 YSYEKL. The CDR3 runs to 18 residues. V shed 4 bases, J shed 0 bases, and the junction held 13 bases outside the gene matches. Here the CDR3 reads CASSLRIGQGVSNYGYTF. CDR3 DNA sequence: TGCGCCAGCAGCCTCCGGATCGGACAGGGTGTATCTAACTATGGCTACACCTTC.

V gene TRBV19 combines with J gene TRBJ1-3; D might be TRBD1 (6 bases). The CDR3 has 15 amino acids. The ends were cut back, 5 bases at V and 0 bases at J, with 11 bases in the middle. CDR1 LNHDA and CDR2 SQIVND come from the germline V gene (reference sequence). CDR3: CASSERQASGNTIYF. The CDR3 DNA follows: TGTGCCAGTAGTGAAAGACAGGCCTCTGGAAACACCATATATTTT.

The CDR3, as DNA: TGTGCCTGGAGTATGGTAGGGGGCAATCAGCCCCAGCATTTT. It codes for CAWSMVGGNQPQHF. The chain employs TRBV30 and TRBJ1-5; weak D call: TRBD1 (5 bases). This CDR3 region has 14 residues. The germline V gene encodes CDR1 GTSNPN and CDR2 SVGIG (reference sequence). V lost 2 bases to trimming and J lost 2 bases, with 10 bases between them.

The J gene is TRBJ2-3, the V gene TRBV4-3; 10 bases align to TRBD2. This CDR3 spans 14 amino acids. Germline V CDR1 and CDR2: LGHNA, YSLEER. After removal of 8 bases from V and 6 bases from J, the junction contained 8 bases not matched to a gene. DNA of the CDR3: TGCGCCAGCTCTCCCGGGACTAGCGAGGATACGCAGTATTTT. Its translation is CASSPGTSEDTQYF.

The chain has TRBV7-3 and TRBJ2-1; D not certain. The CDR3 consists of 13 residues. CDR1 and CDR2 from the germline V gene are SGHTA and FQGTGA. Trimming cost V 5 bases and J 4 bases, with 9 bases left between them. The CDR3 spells CASSPEPYNEQFF. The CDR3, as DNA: TGTGCCAGCAGCCCGGAGCCATACAATGAGCAGTTCTTC.

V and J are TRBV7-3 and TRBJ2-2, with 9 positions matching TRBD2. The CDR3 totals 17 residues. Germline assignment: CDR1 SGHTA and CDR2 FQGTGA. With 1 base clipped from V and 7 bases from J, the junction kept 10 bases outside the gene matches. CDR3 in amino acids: CASSLIGGASGIGELFF. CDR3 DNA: TGTGCCAGCAGCTTAATAGGCGGGGCTAGCGGGATCGGGGAGCTGTTTTTT. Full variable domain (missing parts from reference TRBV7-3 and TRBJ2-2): GAGVSQTPSNKVTEKGKYVELRCDPISGHTALYWYRQSLGQGPEFLIYFQGTGAADDSGLPNDRFFAVRPEGSVSTLKIQRTERGDSAVYLCASSLIGGASGIGELFFGEGSRLTVL.